The 15 T cell receptor beta chains below were found in one sample sequenced in a study of T cell repertoires in cytomegalovirus infection. TCRdb re-derived calls from the reads in MiXCR, one entry per CDR3 protein. The table includes 300,000 to 400,000 distinct CDR3 sequences, around a quarter detected once. These receptors' targets are unknown. Source: cultured PBMCs, taken from culture after CMV antigen stimulation. Receptors originate from a human donor in good health (CMV status not recorded). Some clones in this sample may be carry-over from other donors' samples.

In DNA form, the CDR3 reads TGTGCCAGCAGGCTACTCCCCCCAGCGGGATTAACCTACGAGCAGTACGTC. Amino acids: CASRLLPPAGLTYEQYV. The chain uses TRBV6-5 and TRBJ2-7; TRBD2 matches at 7 bases. Germline CDR1 reads MNHEY; CDR2 reads SVGAGI. The CDR3 runs 17 residues. V shed 6 bases and J 2 bases; nucleotides not matched to a gene: 16.

J is TRBJ1-5 and V is TRBV12-3 or TRBV12-4; 8 bases fit TRBD1. The CDR3 runs to 15 residues. V was clipped by 5 bases and J by 5 bases; unmatched bases: 8. The CDR3 region has the DNA TGTGCCAGCAGTATTCAGGGGGCAGGTCATCAGCCCCAGCATTTT. Protein: CASSIQGAGHQPQHF.

This clonotype occurred many times. The chain couples TRBV7-2 to TRBJ2-4; 7 bases are shared with TRBD2. Germline V gene lookup returns CDR1 SGHTA and CDR2 FQGNSA. Germline trimming cut 3 bases from V and 7 bases from J; bases unmatched to any gene: 6. The CDR3 contains 14 residues. The CDR3 reads CASSFRRETNIQYF. The CDR3 bases are TGTGCCAGCAGCTTTCGGCGGGAGACGAACATTCAGTACTTC.

In this sample, this clonotype turned up many times. The CDR3 spells CASSLVLSYQETQYF. The CDR3 nucleotides are TGTGCCAGCAGCTTAGTTCTAAGTTACCAAGAGACCCAGTACTTC. The chain uses TRBV11-2 and TRBJ2-5; D is ambiguous. The V end lost 1 base, the J end lost 0 bases, and 9 bases lay between the germline ends. The CDR3 covers 15 residues. The germline CDR1 and CDR2 sequences are SGHAT and FQNNGV.

CDR3 sequence reads: CASSSVLWGGGGETQYF. CDR3 nucleotide sequence: TGTGCCAGCAGCTCAGTGCTGTGGGGGGGCGGAGGGGAGACCCAGTACTTC. The chain joins TRBV7-2 to TRBJ2-5; perhaps TRBD2 as D (7 bases). Trimming took 4 bases from V and 5 from J, leaving 23 bases between them. Germline CDR1 SGHTA, CDR2 FQGNSA. CDR3 length: 17 amino acids.

V is TRBV6-4 and J is TRBJ2-3, with unresolved D. This CDR3 region has 16 residues. The germline CDR1 and CDR2 sequences are MRHNA and SNTAGT. The V and J ends lost 2 bases and 8 bases respectively, with 20 bases between them. The CDR3 bases are TGTGCCAGCAGTGACACCCTACCTCCTTTATGGGGTACGCAGTATTTT. Protein product: CASSDTLPPLWGTQYF.

This clonotype was recorded many times. The rearrangement uses TRBV5-4 and TRBJ1-6; TRBD1 matches at 8 bases. V gave up 0 bases and J gave up 4 bases; unmatched junction bases: 3. Germline loops: CDR1 SGHNT, CDR2 YYREEE (reference sequence). CDR3 length: 16 amino acids. The CDR3 region has the DNA TGTGCCAGCAGCTTGGGGCAGGGGGCGTATAATTCACCCCTCCACTTT. Translating it yields CASSLGQGAYNSPLHF.

The rearrangement links TRBV6-6 to TRBJ2-5; 11 bases are shared with TRBD1. The CDR3 consists of 16 residues. CDR1 is MNHNY, CDR2 SVGAGI, per germline (reference sequence). The J segment lost 2 bases and the V segment lost 5 bases, leaving 7 bases of the junction unmatched. The CDR3 nucleotides read TGTGCCAGCAGTGTCCCGGGACAGGGGGTGCAAGAGACCCAGTACTTC. This codes for CASSVPGQGVQETQYF.

This clonotype showed up just once. The gene calls are TRBV20-1 and TRBJ1-1; D ambiguous. The V gene lost 8 bases and the J gene lost 0 bases, with 10 bases spanning the gap. This CDR3 comprises 12 residues. Looked up from germline, CDR1 is DFQATT and CDR2 is SNEGSKA (reference sequence). CDR3 sequence (DNA): TGCAGTAAGGCACAAATGAACACTGAAGCTTTCTTT. It codes for CSKAQMNTEAFF.

This sequence joins TRBV6-2 or TRBV6-3 and TRBJ2-1; 11 positions match TRBD2. There are 16 residues in the CDR3. Per the germline V gene, CDR1 is MNHEY and CDR2 is SVGEGT. Germline trimming cut 5 bases from V and 3 bases from J; bases unmatched to any gene: 6. CDR3 sequence: CASSTPGTSGYNEQFF. DNA of the CDR3: TGTGCCAGCAGTACCCCCGGGACTAGCGGCTACAATGAGCAGTTCTTC.

This clonotype was detected many times. This chain links TRBV5-8 with TRBJ1-6; TRBD1 agrees at 10 bases. There are 14 residues in the CDR3. Germline CDR1 and CDR2: SGHTS and YDEGEE. After removal of 5 bases from V and 9 bases from J, the junction contained 5 bases not matched to a gene. CDR3 residues: CASSPTGGLSPLHF. The DNA for the CDR3 is TGTGCCAGCAGTCCGACAGGGGGCCTTTCACCCCTCCACTTT.

This clonotype was seen just once. The V gene is TRBV11-2, the J gene TRBJ2-4, with TRBD2 matching over 7 bases. The V and J ends lost 5 bases and 6 bases, in that order; junction bases with no gene match: 4. Germline CDR1 SGHAT, CDR2 FQNNGV. CDR3 length: 13 amino acids. CDR3 amino acids: CASSPWEGNIQYF. CDR3 DNA: TGTGCCAGCAGCCCATGGGAGGGAAACATTCAGTACTTC.

This chain links TRBV3-1 with TRBJ1-5, with D unresolved. Germline V gene data show CDR1 as LGHDT and CDR2 as YNNKEL (reference sequence). The germline V and J ends were trimmed by 0 bases and 6 bases, with 15 bases remaining between them. The CDR3 extends over 16 amino acids. CDR3 sequence: CASSQDSFPLGQPQHF. CDR3 bases: TGTGCCAGCAGCCAAGATTCTTTTCCGCTAGGTCAGCCCCAGCATTTT.

The V gene is TRBV6-5, the J gene TRBJ2-3; 8 bases fit TRBD2. With 2 bases clipped from V and 4 bases from J, the junction kept 5 bases outside the gene matches. CDR1 MNHEY and CDR2 SVGAGI come from the germline V gene. The CDR3 contains 15 residues. CDR3 sequence: CASSYAGGIADTQYF. CDR3 coding DNA: TGTGCCAGCAGTTACGCGGGAGGAATTGCAGATACGCAGTATTTT.

The rearrangement joins TRBV5-8 to TRBJ2-7, with 7 bases lining up with TRBD1. This CDR3 spans 16 amino acids. The V gene's germline CDR1 is SGHTS and CDR2 YDEGEE. Trimming at V came to 0 bases and at J to 2 bases, leaving 8 bases not matched to a gene. The CDR3 nucleotides read TGTGCCAGCAGCTTGGGGCGGACAGGAGTGGCCTACGAGCAGTACGTC. Encoded protein: CASSLGRTGVAYEQYV.